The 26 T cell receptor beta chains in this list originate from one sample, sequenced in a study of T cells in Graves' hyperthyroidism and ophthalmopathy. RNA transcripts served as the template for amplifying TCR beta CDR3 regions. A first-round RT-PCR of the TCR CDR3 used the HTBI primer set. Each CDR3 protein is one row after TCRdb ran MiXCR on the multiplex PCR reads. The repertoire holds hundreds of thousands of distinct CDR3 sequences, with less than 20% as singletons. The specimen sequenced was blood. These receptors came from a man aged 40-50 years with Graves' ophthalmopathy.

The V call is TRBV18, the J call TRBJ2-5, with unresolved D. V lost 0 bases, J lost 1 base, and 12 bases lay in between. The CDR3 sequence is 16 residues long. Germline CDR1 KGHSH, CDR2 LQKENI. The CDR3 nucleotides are TGTGCCAGCTCACCACCGAACCAGCCTTCCCAAGAGACCCAGTACTTC. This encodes CASSPPNQPSQETQYF.

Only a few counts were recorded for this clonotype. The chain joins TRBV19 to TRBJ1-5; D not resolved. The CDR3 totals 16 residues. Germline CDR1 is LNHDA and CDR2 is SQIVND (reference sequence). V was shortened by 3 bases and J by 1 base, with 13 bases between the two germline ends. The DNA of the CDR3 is TGTGCCAGTAGTATGGACGGCGCGAAAAGCAATCAGCCCCAGCATTTT. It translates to CASSMDGAKSNQPQHF.

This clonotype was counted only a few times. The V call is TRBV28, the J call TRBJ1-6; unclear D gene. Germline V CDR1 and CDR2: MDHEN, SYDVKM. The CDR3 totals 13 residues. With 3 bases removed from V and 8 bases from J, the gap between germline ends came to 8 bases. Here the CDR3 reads CASSLHGDSPLHF. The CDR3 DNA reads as TGTGCCAGCAGTTTGCACGGGGATTCACCCCTCCACTTT.

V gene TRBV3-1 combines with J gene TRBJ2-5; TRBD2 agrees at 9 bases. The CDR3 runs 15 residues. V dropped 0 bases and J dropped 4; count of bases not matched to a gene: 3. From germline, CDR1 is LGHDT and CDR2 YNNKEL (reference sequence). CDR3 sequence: CASSQDGGGAETQYF. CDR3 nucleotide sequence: TGTGCCAGCAGCCAAGATGGCGGGGGGGCAGAGACCCAGTACTTC.

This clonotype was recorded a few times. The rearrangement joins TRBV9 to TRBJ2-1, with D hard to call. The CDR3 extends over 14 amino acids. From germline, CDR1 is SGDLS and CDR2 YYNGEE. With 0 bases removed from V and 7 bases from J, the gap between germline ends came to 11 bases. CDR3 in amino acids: CASSVEGFGNEQFF. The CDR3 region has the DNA TGTGCCAGCAGCGTAGAAGGCTTTGGAAATGAGCAGTTCTTC.

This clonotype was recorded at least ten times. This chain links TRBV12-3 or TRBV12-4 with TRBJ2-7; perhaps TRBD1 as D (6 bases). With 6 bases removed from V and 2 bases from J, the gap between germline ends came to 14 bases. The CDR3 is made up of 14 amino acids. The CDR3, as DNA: TGTGCCAGCAGCCTCGGACAGAACACCTACGAGCAGTACTTC. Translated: CASSLGQNTYEQYF.

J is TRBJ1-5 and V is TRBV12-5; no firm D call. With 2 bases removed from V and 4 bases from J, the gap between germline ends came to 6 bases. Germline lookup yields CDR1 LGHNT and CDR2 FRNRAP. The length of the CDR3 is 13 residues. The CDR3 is CASGLKENQPQHF. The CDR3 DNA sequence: TGTGCTAGTGGTTTGAAGGAGAATCAGCCCCAGCATTTT.

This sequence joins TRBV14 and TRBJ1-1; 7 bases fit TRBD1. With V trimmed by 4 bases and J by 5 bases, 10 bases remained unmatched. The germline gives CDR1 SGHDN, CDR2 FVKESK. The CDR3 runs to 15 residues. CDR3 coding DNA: TGTGCCAGCAGCCGCTCCACAGGGGTTCGTACTGAAGCTTTCTTT. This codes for CASSRSTGVRTEAFF.

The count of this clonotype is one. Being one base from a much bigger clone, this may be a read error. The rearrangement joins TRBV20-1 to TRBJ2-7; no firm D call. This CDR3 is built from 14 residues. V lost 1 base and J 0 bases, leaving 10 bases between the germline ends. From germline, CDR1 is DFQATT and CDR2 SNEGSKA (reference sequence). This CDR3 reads CSARAHRSSYEQYF. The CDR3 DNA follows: TGCAGTGCTAGAGCACATAGGAGCTCCTACGAGCAGTACTTC.

CDR3 region: CASSQGPTPYEQYF. CDR3 bases: TGCGCCAGCAGCCAAGGCCCTACTCCCTACGAGCAGTACTTC. This rearrangement joins TRBV4-1 to TRBJ2-7; no firm D call. The V and J ends lost 1 base and 2 bases respectively, with 9 bases between them. The CDR3 totals 14 residues. Per germline, CDR1 MGHRA and CDR2 YSYEKL.

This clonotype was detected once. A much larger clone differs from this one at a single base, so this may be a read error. CDR3 residues: CASSNLFGSSYNEQFF. Written as DNA, the CDR3 is TGTGCCAGCAGTAATCTTTTCGGGTCCTCCTACAATGAGCAGTTCTTC. V usage is TRBV7-2 and J usage is TRBJ2-1; no reliable D call. The CDR3 covers 16 residues. The germline V gene encodes CDR1 SGHTA and CDR2 FQGNSA. V shed 6 bases and J shed 0 bases, with 15 bases lying between them.

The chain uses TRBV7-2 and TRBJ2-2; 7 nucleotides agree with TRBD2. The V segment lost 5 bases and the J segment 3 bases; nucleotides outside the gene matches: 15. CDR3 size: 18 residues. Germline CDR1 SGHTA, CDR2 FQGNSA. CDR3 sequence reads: CASSGRWVAGDDTGELFF. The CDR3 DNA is TGTGCCAGCAGCGGACGGTGGGTGGCGGGAGACGACACCGGGGAGCTGTTTTTT.

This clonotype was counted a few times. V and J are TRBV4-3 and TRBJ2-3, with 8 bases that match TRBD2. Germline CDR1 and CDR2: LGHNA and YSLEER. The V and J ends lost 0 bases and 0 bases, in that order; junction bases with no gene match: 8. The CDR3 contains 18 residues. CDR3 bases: TGCGCCAGCAGCCAAGACGGGATAGCGGGGCTGAGCACAGATACGCAGTATTTT. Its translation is CASSQDGIAGLSTDTQYF.

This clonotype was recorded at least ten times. The CDR3 reads CASSSWDLDTQYF. The CDR3 nucleotides are TGTGCCAGCAGTTCTTGGGATCTGGATACGCAGTATTTT. The chain joins TRBV28 to TRBJ2-3; D not resolved. The CDR3 covers 13 residues. From germline, CDR1 is MDHEN and CDR2 SYDVKM. The V end was cut by 4 bases, the J end by 6 bases, with 11 bases between.

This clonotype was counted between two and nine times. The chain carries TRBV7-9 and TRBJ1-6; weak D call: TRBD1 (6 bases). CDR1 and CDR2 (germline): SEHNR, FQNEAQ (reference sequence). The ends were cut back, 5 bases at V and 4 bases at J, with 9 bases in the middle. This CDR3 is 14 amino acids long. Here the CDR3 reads CASSPGQYNSPLHF. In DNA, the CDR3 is TGTGCCAGCAGCCCGGGACAATATAATTCACCCCTCCACTTT.

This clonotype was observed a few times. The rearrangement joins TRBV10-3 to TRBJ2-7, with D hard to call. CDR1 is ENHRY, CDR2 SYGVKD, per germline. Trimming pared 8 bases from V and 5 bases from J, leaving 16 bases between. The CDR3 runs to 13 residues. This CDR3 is CAIAIDSQDEQYF. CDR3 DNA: TGTGCCATCGCCATCGACTCGCAGGACGAGCAGTACTTC.

The CDR3 is CASSYGQGASGELFF. CDR3 nucleotides: TGTGCCAGCAGTTACGGACAGGGGGCATCCGGGGAGCTGTTTTTT. This chain joins TRBV6-2 or TRBV6-3 and TRBJ2-2, with 11 nucleotides matching TRBD1. CDR1 MNHEY and CDR2 SVGEGT come from the germline V gene. V lost 2 bases, J lost 6 bases, and 2 bases stayed unmatched. The CDR3 length is 15 residues.

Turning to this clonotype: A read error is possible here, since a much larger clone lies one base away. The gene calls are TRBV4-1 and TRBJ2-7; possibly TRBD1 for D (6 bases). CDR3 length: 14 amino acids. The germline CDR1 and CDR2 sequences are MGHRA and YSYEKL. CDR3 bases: TGCGCCAGCAGCCCCAAGGGGGAAGACTACAAGCAGTACTTC. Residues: CASSPKGEDYKQYF.

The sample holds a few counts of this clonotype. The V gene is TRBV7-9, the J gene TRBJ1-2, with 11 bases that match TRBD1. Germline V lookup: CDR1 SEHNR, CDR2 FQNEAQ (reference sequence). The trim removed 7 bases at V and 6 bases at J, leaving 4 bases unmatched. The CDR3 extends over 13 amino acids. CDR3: CASNGQGADGYTF. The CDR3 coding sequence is TGTGCCAGCAACGGACAGGGGGCTGATGGCTACACCTTC.

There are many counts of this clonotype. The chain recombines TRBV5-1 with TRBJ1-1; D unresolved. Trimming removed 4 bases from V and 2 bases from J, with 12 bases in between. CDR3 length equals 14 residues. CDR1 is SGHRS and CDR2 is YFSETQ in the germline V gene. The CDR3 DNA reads TGCGCCAGCAGCCCCCGGGAGACAAACACTGAAGCTTTCTTT. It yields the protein CASSPRETNTEAFF. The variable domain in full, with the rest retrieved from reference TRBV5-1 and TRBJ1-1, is KAGVTQTPRYLIKTRGQQVTLSCSPISGHRSVSWYQQTPGQGLQFLFEYFSETQRNKGNFPGRFSGRQFSNSRSEMNVSTLELGDSALYLCASSPRETNTEAFFGQGTRLTVV.

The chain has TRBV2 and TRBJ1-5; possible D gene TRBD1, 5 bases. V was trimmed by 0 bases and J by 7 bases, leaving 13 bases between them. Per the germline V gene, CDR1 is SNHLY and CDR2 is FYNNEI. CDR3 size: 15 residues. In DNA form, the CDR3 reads TGTGCCAGCAGTGAAGCGCTCACACGGGGCCAGCCCCAGCATTTT. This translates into CASSEALTRGQPQHF.

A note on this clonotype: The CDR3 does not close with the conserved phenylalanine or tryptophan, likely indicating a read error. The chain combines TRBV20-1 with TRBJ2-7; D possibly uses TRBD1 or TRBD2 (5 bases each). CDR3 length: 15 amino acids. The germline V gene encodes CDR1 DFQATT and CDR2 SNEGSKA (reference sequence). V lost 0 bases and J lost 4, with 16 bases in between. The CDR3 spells CSARDPGTSQYEQYS. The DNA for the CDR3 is TGCAGTGCTAGAGATCCCGGGACCTCCCAGTACGAGCAGTACTCC.

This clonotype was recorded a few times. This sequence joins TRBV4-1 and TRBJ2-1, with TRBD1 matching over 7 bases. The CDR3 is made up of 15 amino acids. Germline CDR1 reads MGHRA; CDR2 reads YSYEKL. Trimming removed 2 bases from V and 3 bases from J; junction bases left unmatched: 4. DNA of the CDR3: TGCGCCAGCAGCCAATGGGCAGGGGGCTACAATGAGCAGTTCTTC. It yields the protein CASSQWAGGYNEQFF.

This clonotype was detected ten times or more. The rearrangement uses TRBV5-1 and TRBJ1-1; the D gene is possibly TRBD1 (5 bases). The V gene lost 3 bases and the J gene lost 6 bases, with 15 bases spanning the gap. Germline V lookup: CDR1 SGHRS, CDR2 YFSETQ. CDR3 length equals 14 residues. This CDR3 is CASSSMTAGSEAFF. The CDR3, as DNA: TGCGCCAGCAGCTCAATGACAGCGGGGTCTGAAGCTTTCTTT.

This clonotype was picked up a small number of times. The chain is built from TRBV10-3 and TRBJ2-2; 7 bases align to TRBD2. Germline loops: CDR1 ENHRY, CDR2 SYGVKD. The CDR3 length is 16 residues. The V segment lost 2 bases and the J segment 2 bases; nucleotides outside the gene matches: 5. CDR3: CAISERVTSNTGELFF. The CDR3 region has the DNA TGTGCCATCAGTGAGAGGGTGACTAGCAACACCGGGGAGCTGTTTTTT.

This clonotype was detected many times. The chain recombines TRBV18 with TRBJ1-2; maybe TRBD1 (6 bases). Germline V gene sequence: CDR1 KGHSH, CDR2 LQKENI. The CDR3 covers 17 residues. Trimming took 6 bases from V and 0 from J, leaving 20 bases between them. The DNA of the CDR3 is TGTGCCAGCTCTCAATCCGGCGGGGGGGCGTCTAACTATGGCTACACCTTC. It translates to CASSQSGGGASNYGYTF. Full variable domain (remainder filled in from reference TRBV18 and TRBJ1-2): NAGVMQNPRHLVRRRGQEARLRCSPMKGHSHVYWYRQLPEEGLKFMVYLQKENIIDESGMPKERFSAEFPKEGPSILRIQQVVRGDSAAYFCASSQSGGGASNYGYTFGSGTRLTVV.